Below, 9 T cell receptor beta chains from the same sample are listed, as sequenced in a study of cytomegalovirus exposure and HLA in healthy donors (TCRdb year 2017). Libraries were made using the immunoSEQ multiplex PCR assay. The multiplex PCR relied on a mix of 60 forward primers for TCR Vbeta segments and 13 reverse primers for TCR Jbeta segments. What TCRdb holds here is the immuneACCESS table cut down to in-frame rearrangements. Part of the clones is not present; checked against another copy, under half of the missing clones reflect an unresolved V gene, and the others are unexplained. This sample gives about 130,000 clones in total; around 80% of them show up just once. The ten largest clones represent under 15% of the sample. Source material: PBMCs. The receptors shown here come from a woman aged 55 to 70 in good health and CMV-seropositive.

The chain couples TRBV4-1 to TRBJ1-2, with 10 bases fitting TRBD1. CDR1 is MGHRA, CDR2 YSYEKL, per germline. The CDR3 is made up of 15 amino acids. With V trimmed by 3 bases and J by 4 bases, 5 bases remained unmatched. CDR3 protein: CASSHPGTGVYGYTF. The CDR3 DNA reads as TGCGCCAGCAGCCACCCCGGGACAGGGGTCTATGGCTACACCTTC.

The chain combines TRBV19 with TRBJ1-5; tentative D call: TRBD1 (6 bases). Per germline, CDR1 LNHDA and CDR2 SQIVND (reference sequence). Trimming pared 2 bases from V and 15 bases from J, leaving 17 bases between. CDR3 length equals 13 residues. The CDR3 DNA sequence: TGTGCCAGTAGTATACTCGTTAGGGACACTCTGCATTTT. As protein: CASSILVRDTLHF.

V and J are TRBV7-2 and TRBJ1-2; 7 positions match TRBD1. V lost 2 bases to trimming and J lost 0 bases; unmatched junction nucleotides: 6. Germline CDR1 and CDR2: SGHTA and FQGNSA. The length of the CDR3 is 16 residues. The CDR3 region has the DNA TGTGCCAGCAGCTTACGCACTGGGACAGCTAACTATGGCTACACCTTC. Its translation is CASSLRTGTANYGYTF. The variable domain in full, completed from reference TRBV7-2 and TRBJ1-2, reads GAGVSQSPSNKVTEKGKDVELRCDPISGHTALYWYRQSLGQGLEFLIYFQGNSAPDKSGLPSDRFSAERTGGSVSTLTIQRTQQEDSAVYLCASSLRTGTANYGYTFGSGTRLTVV.

The V gene is TRBV19, the J gene TRBJ2-7, with TRBD1 matching over 9 bases. The CDR3 totals 15 residues. Trimming cost V 5 bases and J 6 bases; bases outside gene matches: 11. CDR1 LNHDA and CDR2 SQIVND come from the germline V gene (reference sequence). The chain's CDR3 is CASSLSGTGLSEQYF. Written as DNA, the CDR3 is TGTGCCAGTAGTCTCTCCGGGACAGGGCTTTCCGAGCAGTACTTC. The variable domain in full, with the rest retrieved from reference TRBV19 and TRBJ2-7, is DGGITQSPKYLFRKEGQNVTLSCEQNLNHDAMYWYRQDPGQGLRLIYYSQIVNDFQKGDIAEGYSVSREKKESFPLTVTSAQKNPTAFYLCASSLSGTGLSEQYFGPGTRLTVT.

This clone was picked up one time. One end of the junction does not line up with germline, which may come from a read error. The rearrangement uses TRBV7-2 and TRBJ2-6; D unclear. There are 13 residues in the CDR3. Germline V gene data show CDR1 as SGHTA and CDR2 as FQGNSA. The CDR3 bases are TGTGCCAGCAGCCTAACCGGTACCAACGGCCTGACTTTC. It yields the protein CASSLTGTNGLTF.

This clone was counted only a few times. This chain joins TRBV5-5 and TRBJ1-1; 11 bases map to TRBD1. Looked up from germline, CDR1 is SGHKS and CDR2 is YYEKEE (reference sequence). The CDR3 consists of 18 residues. Trimming cost V 3 bases and J 2 bases; bases outside gene matches: 12. The CDR3 spells CASSWKPSGTGGNTEAFF. The CDR3 nucleotides read TGTGCCAGCAGCTGGAAACCTTCCGGGACAGGGGGAAACACTGAAGCTTTCTTT.

V and J are TRBV4-3 and TRBJ1-2, with D possibly being TRBD1 (5 bases). This CDR3 spans 15 amino acids. The germline V and J ends were trimmed by 3 bases and 2 bases, with 13 bases remaining between them. The germline V gene encodes CDR1 LGHNA and CDR2 YSLEER. The CDR3 loop reads CASSHAGLGNYGYTF. DNA of the CDR3: TGCGCCAGCAGCCATGCAGGGTTGGGGAACTATGGCTACACCTTC.

The J gene is TRBJ2-1, the V gene TRBV4-3; 11 positions match TRBD2. Trimming removed 1 base from V and 1 base from J; junction bases left unmatched: 18. This CDR3 region has 22 residues. CDR1 is LGHNA, CDR2 YSLEER, per germline. CDR3 in amino acids: CASSQGGLRWTSGPLSYNEQFF. CDR3 sequence (DNA): TGCGCCAGCAGCCAAGGAGGGCTGCGATGGACTAGCGGGCCCTTATCCTACAATGAGCAGTTCTTC.

Comments on this clone: An end of the junction does not agree with germline; a read error may underlie this. The chain combines TRBV6-1 with TRBJ2-4, with 12 nucleotides matching TRBD2. Germline CDR1 and CDR2: MNHNS and SASEGT. The CDR3 extends over 19 amino acids. DNA for the CDR3: TGTGCCAGCAGTGAAGTTGGACTAGCGGGATACAATGCCAAAAACAGTCAGTACTTC. Translated, it gives CASSEVGLAGYNAKNSQYF.